This record concerns one T cell receptor (beta chain) sequence. Germline values: CDR1 KGHDR, CDR2 SFDVKD. Trimming cost V 9 bases and J 5 bases; bases outside gene matches: 6. The CDR3 length is 14 residues. The method was immunoSEQ multiplex PCR; TCRdb's version includes in-frame clones alone and lacks a portion of them. Here the sample spans 90,000 to 140,000 clones, about four fifths being singletons. The record originates from a study of control samples from healthy donors and cancer patients. Sample: blood. This chain joins TRBV24-1 and TRBJ2-1, with 10 nucleotides matching TRBD2. The receptor was derived from a woman aged 45-65 years in good health. The CDR3 loop is CATGGLAGDNEQFF. In DNA form, the CDR3 reads TGTGCCACCGGGGGGCTAGCGGGAGACAATGAGCAGTTCTTC.